These 12 T cell receptor beta chains came from one sample sequenced in a study of CD8 T cells in ankylosing spondylitis. General study findings and limits: A TCR beta motif made of about 8 highly homologous variants seemed typical of ankylosing spondylitis blood.

In TCRdb, the 5' RACE reads were re-called with MiXCR into one record per CDR3 protein. Here the sample spans a few hundred thousand distinct CDR3 sequences, approximately 17% being singletons. Antigen specificity for these receptors is unknown. The sequenced sample was blood, either unsorted or a sorted T cell fraction (not recorded which). The receptors were gathered from a male donor with ankylosing spondylitis.

This clonotype was seen only a few times. V and J are TRBV20-1 and TRBJ2-2, with 7 bases that match TRBD2. Germline V gene data show CDR1 as DFQATT and CDR2 as SNEGSKA (reference sequence). This CDR3 contains 15 residues. V lost 1 base to trimming and J lost 1 base; unmatched junction nucleotides: 3. Here the CDR3 reads CSARVGGRNTGELFF. The CDR3 DNA reads as TGCAGTGCTAGAGTTGGCGGGAGGAACACCGGGGAGCTGTTTTTT.

This clonotype showed up just a few times. The chain carries TRBV3-1 and TRBJ2-2; TRBD2 aligns across 8 bases. This CDR3 contains 15 residues. The V and J ends lost 4 bases and 4 bases, in that order; junction bases with no gene match: 5. From germline, CDR1 is LGHDT and CDR2 YNNKEL (reference sequence). CDR3 sequence: CASSPLAGSTGELFF. In nucleotides, the CDR3 is TGTGCCAGCAGCCCTTTAGCGGGGTCCACCGGGGAGCTGTTTTTT.

This clonotype was recorded a few times. The chain employs TRBV6-1 and TRBJ1-2; D is ambiguous. The CDR3 length is 15 residues. Germline V lookup: CDR1 MNHNS, CDR2 SASEGT. V was trimmed by 3 bases and J by 4 bases, leaving 15 bases between them. CDR3 nucleotide sequence: TGTGCCAGCAGTGATATGGACCTGCCGGGCTATGGCTACACCTTC. This gives the protein CASSDMDLPGYGYTF.

This clonotype has more than one count but fewer than ten. This chain connects TRBV6-5 to TRBJ1-1; perhaps TRBD1 as D (5 bases). Deletions cut 2 bases from V and 4 bases from J, with 11 bases between. This CDR3 has 14 amino acids. Germline CDR1 is MNHEY and CDR2 is SVGAGI. CDR3 bases: TGTGCCAGCAGTTACAAAGGGGTAGGCACTGAAGCTTTCTTT. Its protein product is CASSYKGVGTEAFF.

This clonotype was found a few times. V is TRBV6-1 and J is TRBJ2-2; D uncertain. V gave up 6 bases and J gave up 4 bases, with 12 bases separating them. CDR1 and CDR2 (germline): MNHNS, SASEGT. There are 14 residues in the CDR3. The CDR3 coding sequence is TGTGCCAGCAGGTCACCCAAACCCACCGGGGAGCTGTTTTTT. As protein: CASRSPKPTGELFF.

This clonotype came up many times. The CDR3 protein is CASSVQGGGTEAFF. CDR3 DNA sequence: TGTGCCAGCAGCGTACAGGGGGGAGGAACTGAAGCTTTCTTT. The chain carries TRBV7-2 and TRBJ1-1; 8 nucleotides align to TRBD1. Trimming at V came to 5 bases and at J to 5 bases, leaving 7 bases not matched to a gene. The CDR3 is made up of 14 amino acids. Germline assignment: CDR1 SGHTA and CDR2 FQGNSA.

The chain carries TRBV6-1 and TRBJ1-2; TRBD1 might be the D (5 bases). Germline CDR1 reads MNHNS; CDR2 reads SASEGT. The CDR3 loop spans 17 amino acids. V was shortened by 7 bases and J by 1 base, with 22 bases between the two germline ends. The CDR3 nucleotides are TGTGCCAGCACCACGGACGGATCCGGGGGACTTAACTATGGCTACACCTTC. Translating gives CASTTDGSGGLNYGYTF.

V usage is TRBV7-3 and J usage is TRBJ2-1, with TRBD2 matching over 11 bases. There are 19 residues in the CDR3. V shed 0 bases and J 10 bases; nucleotides not matched to a gene: 17. Germline V CDR1 and CDR2: SGHTA, FQGTGA. The CDR3 here is CASSLTGGTSGDHPWEQFF. Written as DNA, the CDR3 is TGTGCCAGCAGCTTAACTGGTGGGACTAGCGGAGACCATCCTTGGGAGCAGTTCTTC.

The gene calls are TRBV11-3 and TRBJ2-3; D is uncertain. V shed 2 bases and J shed 10 bases, with 19 bases lying between them. Per germline, CDR1 SGHNT and CDR2 YENEEA. This CDR3 is 15 amino acids long. This CDR3 reads CASSLSRQLKVAQYF. CDR3 sequence (DNA): TGTGCCAGCAGCTTATCGCGGCAGCTAAAAGTAGCGCAGTATTTT.

The chain uses TRBV6-1 and TRBJ2-3; D is perhaps TRBD2 (5 bases). The CDR3 covers 14 residues. V was shortened by 6 bases and J by 4 bases, with 14 bases between the two germline ends. Germline lookup yields CDR1 MNHNS and CDR2 SASEGT. The CDR3: CASRLQLGADTQYF. The DNA for the CDR3 is TGTGCCAGCAGGCTACAGCTCGGGGCAGATACGCAGTATTTT.

V usage is TRBV5-1 and J usage is TRBJ2-5; no firm D call. CDR3 length equals 12 residues. Germline V gives CDR1 SGHRS, CDR2 YFSETQ. V was clipped by 1 base and J by 3 bases, with 4 bases between them. CDR3 nucleotides: TGCGCCAGCAGCTTGCAGAAAGAGACCCAGTACTTC. This gives the protein CASSLQKETQYF.

V usage is TRBV7-9 and J usage is TRBJ2-5; no clear D gene. V lost 1 base and J lost 1, with 10 bases in between. The CDR3 length is 15 residues. Germline CDR1 is SEHNR and CDR2 is FQNEAQ (reference sequence). CDR3 region: CASSLGVGFQETQYF. The CDR3 DNA sequence: TGTGCCAGCAGCTTAGGAGTAGGATTCCAAGAGACCCAGTACTTC.